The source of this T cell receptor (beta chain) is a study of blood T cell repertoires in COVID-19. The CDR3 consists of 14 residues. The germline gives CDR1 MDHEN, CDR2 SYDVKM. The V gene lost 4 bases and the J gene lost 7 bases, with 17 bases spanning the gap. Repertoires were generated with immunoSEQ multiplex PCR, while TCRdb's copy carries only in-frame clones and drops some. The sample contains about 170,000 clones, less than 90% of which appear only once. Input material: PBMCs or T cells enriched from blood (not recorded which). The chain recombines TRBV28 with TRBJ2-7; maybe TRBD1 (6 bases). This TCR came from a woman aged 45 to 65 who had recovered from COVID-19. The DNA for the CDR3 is TGTGCCAGCAGTTCCACAGGGTCGCGAGTTGAGCAGTACTTC. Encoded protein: CASSSTGSRVEQYF.